Listed here are 25 T cell receptor beta chains from one sample, sequenced in a study of T-cell memory formation after mild COVID-19. TCRdb reanalysed the 5' RACE reads using MiXCR and keeps one entry per CDR3 protein. The sample includes about 360,000 distinct CDR3 sequences, 14% of them seen just once. The source material was PBMCs or a T cell subset sorted from them (not recorded which). The receptor source for this set is a man younger than 35 who had mild COVID-19 (a few samples of this study predate the infection). Cell type and time point are not known.

This sequence joins TRBV7-2 and TRBJ2-2; D is perhaps TRBD1 (6 bases). The CDR3 sequence is 14 residues long. CDR1 is SGHTA and CDR2 is FQGNSA in the germline V gene. V was trimmed by 3 bases and J by 6 bases, leaving 11 bases between them. The CDR3 region is CASSFTPGAGELFF. The CDR3 DNA follows: TGTGCCAGCAGCTTTACTCCAGGGGCCGGGGAGCTGTTTTTT.

The rearrangement uses TRBV12-3 or TRBV12-4 and TRBJ2-3; TRBD2 matches 15 bases. With 0 bases clipped from V and 4 bases from J, the junction kept 2 bases outside the gene matches. This CDR3 is built from 17 residues. CDR3 sequence reads: CASSLAGTSGGSDTQYF. CDR3 DNA: TGTGCCAGCAGTTTAGCGGGGACTAGCGGGGGGTCAGATACGCAGTATTTT.

The rearrangement links TRBV27 to TRBJ1-2; D is possibly TRBD1 (6 bases). Looked up from germline, CDR1 is MNHEY and CDR2 is SMNVEV (reference sequence). The CDR3 runs 13 residues. V was shortened by 11 bases and J by 4 bases, with 17 bases between the two germline ends. This chain's CDR3 is CAAGQGPPYGYTF. The CDR3 region has the DNA TGTGCCGCCGGCCAGGGGCCCCCCTATGGCTACACCTTC.

This clonotype occurred a few times. V and J are TRBV28 and TRBJ1-2; maybe TRBD1 (6 bases). With 9 bases removed from V and 1 base from J, the gap between germline ends came to 9 bases. The CDR3 runs to 12 residues. CDR1 MDHEN and CDR2 SYDVKM come from the germline V gene. The CDR3 here is CASTGINYGYTF. CDR3 nucleotides: TGTGCCAGTACAGGGATTAACTATGGCTACACCTTC.

This clonotype has just a few counts. V and J are TRBV12-3 or TRBV12-4 and TRBJ1-3; D gene uncertain. With 6 bases removed from V and 2 bases from J, the gap between germline ends came to 11 bases. The CDR3 contains 14 residues. The CDR3 loop reads CASRTLGAGNTIYF. Written as DNA, the CDR3 is TGTGCCAGCAGAACCCTCGGGGCTGGAAACACCATATATTTT.

J is TRBJ2-5 and V is TRBV5-1; TRBD2 might be the D (6 bases). The V end was cut by 0 bases, the J end by 2 bases, with 11 bases between. The CDR3 extends over 15 amino acids. Looked up from germline, CDR1 is SGHRS and CDR2 is YFSETQ. The CDR3 DNA follows: TGCGCCAGCAGCTTGGACCCGGGACTTCAAGAGACCCAGTACTTC. It specifies CASSLDPGLQETQYF.

The V gene is TRBV28, the J gene TRBJ2-7, with 11 bases fitting TRBD2. CDR1 and CDR2 (germline): MDHEN, SYDVKM. The trim removed 0 bases at V and 4 bases at J, leaving 5 bases unmatched. The length of the CDR3 is 16 residues. The CDR3 reads CASSLWASGGTYEQYV. Here the CDR3 DNA reads TGTGCCAGCAGTTTATGGGCTAGCGGGGGGACATACGAGCAGTACGTC.

This clonotype appeared a few times. The chain is built from TRBV29-1 and TRBJ2-5; no definite D call. CDR1 and CDR2 from the germline V gene are SQVTM and ANQGSEA. V was cut by 4 bases and J by 5 bases, with 17 bases left in between. The CDR3 length is 14 residues. CDR3 in amino acids: CSVVVRAQGETQYF. The CDR3 nucleotides read TGCAGCGTTGTTGTCCGGGCTCAAGGGGAGACCCAGTACTTC.

The V and J genes are TRBV5-1 and TRBJ2-1, with D possibly matching TRBD2 (7 bases). Germline CDR1 reads SGHRS; CDR2 reads YFSETQ. There are 15 residues in the CDR3. V lost 2 bases and J 0 bases, leaving 9 bases between the germline ends. This chain's CDR3 is CASSFGGPSYNEQFF. The CDR3 nucleotides are TGCGCCAGCAGCTTCGGGGGGCCCTCCTACAATGAGCAGTTCTTC.

This clonotype showed up just a few times. V usage is TRBV20-1 and J usage is TRBJ1-1, with D possibly matching TRBD1 (5 bases). Germline CDR1 DFQATT, CDR2 SNEGSKA (reference sequence). This CDR3 has 14 amino acids. V gave up 5 bases and J gave up 4 bases, with 17 bases separating them. This CDR3 is CSAPIRDYGTEAFF. DNA for the CDR3: TGCAGTGCTCCAATCAGGGATTACGGCACTGAAGCTTTCTTT.

This clonotype was counted ten times or more. The chain links TRBV12-3 or TRBV12-4 to TRBJ2-1, with 9 bases identical to TRBD2. V shed 1 base and J 7 bases; nucleotides not matched to a gene: 5. The CDR3 runs 15 residues. Here the CDR3 DNA reads TGTGCCAGCAGTTTAGGCGGGGGGGCCGAGAATGAGCAGTTCTTC. Its translation is CASSLGGGAENEQFF.

The rearrangement uses TRBV7-9 and TRBJ2-7; TRBD2 is a possible D gene (6 bases). Germline V gives CDR1 SEHNR, CDR2 FQNEAQ (reference sequence). CDR3 length: 17 amino acids. The V and J ends lost 4 bases and 3 bases respectively, with 22 bases between them. CDR3 nucleotides: TGTGCCAGCAGCTCCCGGCTAGCGCGATCAAAAGGCTACGAGCAGTACTTC. This gives the protein CASSSRLARSKGYEQYF. Variable domain in full (rest from reference TRBV7-9 and TRBJ2-7): DTGVSQNPRHKITKRGQNVTFRCDPISEHNRLYWYRQTLGQGPEFLTYFQNEAQLEKSRLLSDRFSAERPKGSFSTLEIQRTEQGDSAMYLCASSSRLARSKGYEQYFGPGTRLTVT.

The V gene is TRBV12-3 or TRBV12-4, the J gene TRBJ2-1, with D perhaps matching TRBD1 or TRBD2 (5 bases each). V shed 3 bases and J shed 0 bases, with 9 bases lying between them. The CDR3 covers 15 residues. This CDR3 is CASSFGGSSYNEQFF. CDR3 coding DNA: TGTGCCAGCAGTTTTGGGGGTAGCTCCTACAATGAGCAGTTCTTC.

This clonotype was observed many times. The chain uses TRBV7-3 and TRBJ2-2; unclear D gene. The germline V and J ends were trimmed by 6 bases and 6 bases, with 14 bases remaining between them. This CDR3 is built from 14 residues. Germline-derived CDR1 and CDR2 are SGHTA and FQGTGA. The CDR3 loop is CASRGPKRPGELFF. Here the CDR3 DNA reads TGTGCCAGCAGAGGGCCCAAAAGGCCCGGGGAGCTGTTTTTT.

The chain uses TRBV4-2 and TRBJ2-1; D uncertain. This CDR3 is built from 12 residues. Trimming took off 1 base at V and 8 bases at J, with 6 bases between the two ends. CDR1 and CDR2 from the germline V gene are LGHNA and YNFKEQ. The CDR3 coding sequence is TGTGCCAGCAGCCAAGCGAGAGATGAGCAGTTCTTC. Translated: CASSQARDEQFF.

This clonotype was counted between two and nine times. The chain uses TRBV7-3 and TRBJ2-6; D is undetermined. This CDR3 has 11 amino acids. V was shortened by 4 bases and J by 6 bases, with 1 base between the two germline ends. Germline assignment: CDR1 SGHTA and CDR2 FQGTGA. CDR3 protein: CASSSANVLTF. For the CDR3, the DNA is TGTGCCAGCAGCTCGGCCAACGTCCTGACTTTC. The whole variable domain, remainder taken from reference TRBV7-3 and TRBJ2-6, is GAGVSQTPSNKVTEKGKYVELRCDPISGHTALYWYRQSLGQGPEFLIYFQGTGAADDSGLPNDRFFAVRPEGSVSTLKIQRTERGDSAVYLCASSSANVLTFGAGSRLTVL.

This chain connects TRBV6-6 to TRBJ1-1; 8 bases match TRBD1. V lost 2 bases to trimming and J lost 10 bases; unmatched junction nucleotides: 6. From germline, CDR1 is MNHNY and CDR2 SVGAGI (reference sequence). CDR3 size: 13 residues. The CDR3 spells CASSYAGGDTAFF. The CDR3 nucleotides read TGTGCCAGCAGTTACGCAGGGGGCGATACAGCTTTCTTT.

This clonotype turned up a few times. The chain recombines TRBV7-9 with TRBJ1-1; D is perhaps TRBD1 (5 bases). The CDR3 is made up of 14 amino acids. V was shortened by 5 bases and J by 1 base, with 11 bases between the two germline ends. In germline, CDR1 is SEHNR, CDR2 FQNEAQ (reference sequence). In nucleotides, the CDR3 is TGTGCCAGCAGCATACCGGGACCGAACACTGAAGCTTTCTTT. Its translation is CASSIPGPNTEAFF.

This clonotype was seen many times. A read error may be the cause here, since a much bigger clone is one base away. V gene TRBV10-3 combines with J gene TRBJ1-5; 7 positions agree with TRBD1. The CDR3 consists of 13 residues. Germline V lookup: CDR1 ENHRY, CDR2 SYGVKD. The junction had 2 bases not matched to a gene; V was cut back by 6 bases and J by 3 bases. CDR3 region: CAIRGTDNQPQHF. In nucleotides, the CDR3 is TGTGCCATCAGGGGGACAGACAATCAGCCCCAGCATTTT.

This chain uses TRBV5-1 with TRBJ2-6; D uncertain. The CDR3 consists of 15 residues. Trimming left V 4 bases short and J 0 bases short, with 8 bases between. CDR1 is SGHRS, CDR2 YFSETQ, per germline. CDR3 residues: CASSTAPSGANVLTF. The CDR3 DNA follows: TGCGCCAGCAGCACGGCACCCTCTGGGGCCAACGTCCTGACTTTC.

This clonotype was seen a single time. The chain combines TRBV4-2 with TRBJ2-5; no firm D call. Germline V gene data show CDR1 as LGHNA and CDR2 as YNFKEQ. This CDR3 is built from 15 residues. The ends were cut back, 0 bases at V and 1 base at J, with 9 bases in the middle. The CDR3 nucleotides are TGTGCCAGCAGCCAAGATATCCGCTTCCAAGAGACCCAGTACTTC. Translating gives CASSQDIRFQETQYF.

This clonotype has only a few counts. This chain links TRBV7-3 with TRBJ2-6; tentative D call: TRBD1 (5 bases). The CDR3 has 16 residues. The V gene's germline CDR1 is SGHTA and CDR2 FQGTGA. V was trimmed by 5 bases and J by 0 bases, leaving 11 bases between them. The CDR3 loop reads CASSTLQDSGANVLTF. The CDR3 nucleotides read TGTGCCAGCAGCACCCTACAGGACTCTGGGGCCAACGTCCTGACTTTC.

The chain recombines TRBV12-5 with TRBJ2-3; D ambiguous. The germline V gene has CDR1 LGHNT and CDR2 FRNRAP. V shed 2 bases and J shed 3 bases, with 9 bases lying between them. The CDR3 consists of 14 residues. The CDR3: CASGLFAGTDTQYF. CDR3 sequence (DNA): TGTGCTAGTGGTTTGTTTGCAGGTACAGATACGCAGTATTTT.

This clonotype was picked up a small number of times. The J gene is TRBJ2-1, the V gene TRBV7-9, with D possibly matching TRBD1 (6 bases). Trimming pared 5 bases from V and 8 bases from J, leaving 19 bases between. CDR1 and CDR2 from the germline V gene are SEHNR and FQNEAQ (reference sequence). This CDR3 spans 15 amino acids. CDR3 in DNA: TGTGCCAGCAGCAAAACAGGGTCGCTTTGGGATGAGCAGTTCTTC. Translating gives CASSKTGSLWDEQFF.

This clonotype was seen a handful of times. The V call is TRBV12-3 or TRBV12-4, the J call TRBJ1-2, with 7 bases matching TRBD1. The CDR3 loop spans 13 amino acids. V was clipped by 8 bases and J by 5 bases; unmatched bases: 8. CDR3 protein: CASAPGTAYGYTF. The CDR3, as DNA: TGTGCCAGCGCCCCGGGGACAGCTTATGGCTACACCTTC.